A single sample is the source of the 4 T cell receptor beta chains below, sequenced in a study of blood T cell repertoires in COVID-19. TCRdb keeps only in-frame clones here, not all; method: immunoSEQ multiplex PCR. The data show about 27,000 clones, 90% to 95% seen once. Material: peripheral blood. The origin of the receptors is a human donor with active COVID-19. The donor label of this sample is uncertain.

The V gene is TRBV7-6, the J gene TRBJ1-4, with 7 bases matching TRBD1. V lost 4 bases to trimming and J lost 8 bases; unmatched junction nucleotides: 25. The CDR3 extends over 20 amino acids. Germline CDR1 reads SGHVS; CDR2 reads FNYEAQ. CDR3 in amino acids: CASSSHIDREQGVRREKLFF. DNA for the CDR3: TGTGCCAGCAGCTCCCATATCGACAGGGAGCAAGGCGTCAGGAGGGAAAAACTGTTTTTT.

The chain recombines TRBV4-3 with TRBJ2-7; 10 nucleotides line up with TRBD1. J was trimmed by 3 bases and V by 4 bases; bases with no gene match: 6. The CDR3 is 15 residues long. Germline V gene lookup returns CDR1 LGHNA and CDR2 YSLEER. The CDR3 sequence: CASSRQRTGGYEQYF. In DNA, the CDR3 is TGCGCCAGCAGCCGCCAGAGGACAGGGGGCTACGAGCAGTACTTC.

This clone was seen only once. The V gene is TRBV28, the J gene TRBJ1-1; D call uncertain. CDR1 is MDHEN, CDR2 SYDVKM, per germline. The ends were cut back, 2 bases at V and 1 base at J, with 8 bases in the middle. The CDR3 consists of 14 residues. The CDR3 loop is CASSLAGSNTEAFF. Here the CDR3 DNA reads TGTGCCAGCAGTTTAGCGGGATCGAACACTGAAGCTTTCTTT.

Here the CDR3 reads CASSSSGQGLTSPLHF. The CDR3, as DNA: TGTGCCAGCAGCTCATCGGGACAGGGGCTGACTTCACCCCTCCACTTT. The V and J genes are TRBV11-1 and TRBJ1-6, with 10 bases matching TRBD1. CDR1 and CDR2 (germline): SGHAT, FQDESV (reference sequence). After removal of 4 bases from V and 9 bases from J, the junction contained 9 bases not matched to a gene. This CDR3 spans 16 amino acids.